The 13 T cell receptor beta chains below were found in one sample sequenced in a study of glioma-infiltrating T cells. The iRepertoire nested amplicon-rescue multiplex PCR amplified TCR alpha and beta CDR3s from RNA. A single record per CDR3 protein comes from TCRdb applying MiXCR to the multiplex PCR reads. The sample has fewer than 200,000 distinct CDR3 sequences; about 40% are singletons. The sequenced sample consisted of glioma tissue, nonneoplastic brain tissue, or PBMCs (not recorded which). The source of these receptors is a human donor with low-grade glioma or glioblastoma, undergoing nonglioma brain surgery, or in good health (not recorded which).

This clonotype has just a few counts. CDR3 in DNA: TGCAGCGCCGGGACAGGGACATCTAATGAGCAGTTCTTC. Translated, it gives CSAGTGTSNEQFF. The J gene is TRBJ2-1, the V gene TRBV29-1, with 9 bases fitting TRBD1. Germline V gene data show CDR1 as SQVTM and CDR2 as ANQGSEA. The CDR3 is 13 amino acids. V shed 7 bases, J shed 7 bases, and the junction held 8 bases outside the gene matches.

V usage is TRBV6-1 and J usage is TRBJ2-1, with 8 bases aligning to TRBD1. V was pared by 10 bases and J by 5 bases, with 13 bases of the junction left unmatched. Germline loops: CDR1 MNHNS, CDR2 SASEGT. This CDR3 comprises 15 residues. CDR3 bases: TGTGCCATTGGCCGGGCTTTGGGACAGGACAATGAGCAGTTCTTC. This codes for CAIGRALGQDNEQFF.

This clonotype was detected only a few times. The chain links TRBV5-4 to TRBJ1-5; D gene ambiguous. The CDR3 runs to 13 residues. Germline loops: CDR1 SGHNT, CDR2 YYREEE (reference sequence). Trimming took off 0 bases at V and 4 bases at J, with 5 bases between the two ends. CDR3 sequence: CASSLGRNQPQHF. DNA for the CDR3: TGTGCCAGCAGCTTGGGCAGGAATCAGCCCCAGCATTTT.

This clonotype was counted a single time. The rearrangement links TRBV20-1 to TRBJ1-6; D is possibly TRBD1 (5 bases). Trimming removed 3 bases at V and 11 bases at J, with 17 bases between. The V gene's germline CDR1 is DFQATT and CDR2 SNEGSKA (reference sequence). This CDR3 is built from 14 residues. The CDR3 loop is CSASETGLYTPLHF. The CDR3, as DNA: TGCAGTGCTAGTGAAACGGGGCTGTATACACCCCTCCACTTT.

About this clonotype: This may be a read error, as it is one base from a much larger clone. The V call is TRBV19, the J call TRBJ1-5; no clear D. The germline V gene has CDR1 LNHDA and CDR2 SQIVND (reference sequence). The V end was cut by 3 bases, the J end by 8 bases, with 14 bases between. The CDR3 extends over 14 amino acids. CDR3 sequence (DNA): TGTGCCAGTAGTATTTGGGGAAGCGGTGAGCCCCAGCATTTT. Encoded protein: CASSIWGSGEPQHF.

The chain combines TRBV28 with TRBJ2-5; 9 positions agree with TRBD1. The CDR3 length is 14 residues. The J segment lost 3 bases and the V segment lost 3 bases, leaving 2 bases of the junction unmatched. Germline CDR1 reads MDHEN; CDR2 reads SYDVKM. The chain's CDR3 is CASSFRTGEETQYF. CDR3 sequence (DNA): TGTGCCAGCAGTTTTAGGACAGGGGAAGAGACCCAGTACTTC.

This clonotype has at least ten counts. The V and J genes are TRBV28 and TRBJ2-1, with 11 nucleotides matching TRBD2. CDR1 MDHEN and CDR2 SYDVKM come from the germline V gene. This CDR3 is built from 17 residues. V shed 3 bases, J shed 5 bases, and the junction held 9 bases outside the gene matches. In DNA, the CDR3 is TGTGCCAGCAGTTTCGGGCTAGCGGGAGGTATCAACAATGAGCAGTTCTTC. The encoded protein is CASSFGLAGGINNEQFF.

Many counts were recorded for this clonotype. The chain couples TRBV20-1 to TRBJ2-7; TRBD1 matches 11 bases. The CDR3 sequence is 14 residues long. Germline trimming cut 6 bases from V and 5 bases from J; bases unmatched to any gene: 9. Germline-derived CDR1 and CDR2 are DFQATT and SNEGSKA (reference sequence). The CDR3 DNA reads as TGCAGTGCACGTCCGGGACAGGGGGGGGACGAGCAGTACTTC. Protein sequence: CSARPGQGGDEQYF.

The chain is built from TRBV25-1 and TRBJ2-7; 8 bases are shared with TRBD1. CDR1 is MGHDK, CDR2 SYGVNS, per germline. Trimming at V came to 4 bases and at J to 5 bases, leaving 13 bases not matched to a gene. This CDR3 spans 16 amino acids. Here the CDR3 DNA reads TGTGCCAGCAGTGCTACGGACAGGGAGATTATCCACGAGCAGTACTTC. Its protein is CASSATDREIIHEQYF.

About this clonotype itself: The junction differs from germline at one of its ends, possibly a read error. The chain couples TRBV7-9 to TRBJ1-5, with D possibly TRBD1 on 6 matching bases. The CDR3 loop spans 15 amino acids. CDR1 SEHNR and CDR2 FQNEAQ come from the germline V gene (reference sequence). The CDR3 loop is CASSAMLDSHHPQHF. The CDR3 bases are TGTGCCAGCAGCGCGATGTTGGACAGCCATCATCCCCAGCATTTT.

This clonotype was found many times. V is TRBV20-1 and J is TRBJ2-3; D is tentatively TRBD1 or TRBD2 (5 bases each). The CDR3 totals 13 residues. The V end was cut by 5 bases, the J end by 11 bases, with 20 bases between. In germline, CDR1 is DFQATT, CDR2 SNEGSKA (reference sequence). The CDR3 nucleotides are TGCAGTGCTGGGACCCCCCGGAAAGGGGTGCAGTATTTT. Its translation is CSAGTPRKGVQYF.

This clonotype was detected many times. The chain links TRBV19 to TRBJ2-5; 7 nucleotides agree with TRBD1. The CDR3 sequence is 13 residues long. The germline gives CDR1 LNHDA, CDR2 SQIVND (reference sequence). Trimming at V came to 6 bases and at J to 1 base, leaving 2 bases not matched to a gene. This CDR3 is CASSRDSQETQYF. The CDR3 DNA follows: TGTGCCAGTAGCCGGGACAGCCAAGAGACCCAGTACTTC.

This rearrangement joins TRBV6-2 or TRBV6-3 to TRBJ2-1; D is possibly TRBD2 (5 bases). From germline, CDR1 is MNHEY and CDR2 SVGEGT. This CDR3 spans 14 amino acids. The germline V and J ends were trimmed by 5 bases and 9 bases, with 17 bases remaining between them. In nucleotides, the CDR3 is TGTGCCAGCAGTGACCGGCGGAGGTTCCCTGAGCAGTTCTTC. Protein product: CASSDRRRFPEQFF.